Listed here are 4 T cell receptor beta chains from one sample, sequenced in a study of cytomegalovirus exposure and HLA in healthy donors. PCR was performed using 60 Vbeta and 13 Jbeta primers. Here immunoSEQ multiplex PCR was the method, and the copy in TCRdb shows in-frame clones only, minus some. The data contain about 180,000 clones, 82% of them singletons. Sequenced: PBMCs. The receptors derive from a man between 40 and 49 years old in good health and CMV-seronegative.

This clone was observed a single time. The chain joins TRBV4-3 to TRBJ2-1; 12 bases align to TRBD2. Losses at the gene ends were 0 bases for V and 3 bases for J; bases not matched to a gene: 15. The germline CDR1 and CDR2 sequences are LGHNA and YSLEER. The length of the CDR3 is 21 residues. The CDR3 coding sequence is TGCGCCAGCAGCCAAGATAGTGACAGCGGGACTAGCGGGCCTCTCTACAATGAGCAGTTCTTC. Its protein is CASSQDSDSGTSGPLYNEQFF.

J is TRBJ1-1 and V is TRBV28, with 8 bases that match TRBD1. The CDR3 has 14 residues. The trim removed 6 bases at V and 4 bases at J, leaving 7 bases unmatched. Germline V lookup: CDR1 MDHEN, CDR2 SYDVKM. In DNA, the CDR3 is TGTGCCAGCAGCCCGGGACAGGCTTTCACTGAAGCTTTCTTT. It encodes CASSPGQAFTEAFF. The whole variable domain, remainder taken from reference TRBV28 and TRBJ1-1, is DVKVTQSSRYLVKRTGEKVFLECVQDMDHENMFWYRQDPGLGLRLIYFSYDVKMKEKGDIPEGYSVSREKKERFSLILESASTNQTSMYLCASSPGQAFTEAFFGQGTRLTVV.

The chain uses TRBV6-5 and TRBJ2-7, with D maybe TRBD1 (6 bases). Trimming took 2 bases from V and 0 from J, leaving 11 bases between them. Germline loops: CDR1 MNHEY, CDR2 SVGAGI. This CDR3 is 15 amino acids long. The CDR3 spells CASSYHPGASYEQYF. The CDR3 DNA follows: TGTGCCAGCAGTTACCATCCAGGGGCCTCCTACGAGCAGTACTTC.

The CDR3 DNA reads as TGTGCCAGCAGTTTACACCGATCGAACACTGAAGCTTTCTTT. Amino acids: CASSLHRSNTEAFF. This chain uses TRBV6-5 with TRBJ1-1; no clear D gene. Germline V CDR1 and CDR2: MNHEY, SVGAGI. The CDR3 consists of 14 residues. The V and J ends lost 4 bases and 1 base respectively, with 10 bases between them.